Detailed here is one T cell receptor beta chain. This clonotype was seen only a few times. Its antigen has not been determined. Base qualities are not provided; no much larger clone lies one nucleotide away. Its CDR3 holds 14 amino acids, cysteine through phenylalanine. Only CDR3 DNA remains: 42 bases, in frame from the first base. Sequences MNHEY (CDR1) and SVGEGT (CDR2) are obtained from the germline V gene. Trimming leaves V shorter by 5 bases and J shorter by 5 bases, with the junction holding 4 bases beyond the gene matches. These data belong to a study of regulatory T cells in long-lasting Graves disease (dated by TCRdb to 2020 to 2023). General notes on the study: Antithyroid drugs had been taken for less than 3 months by newly diagnosed Graves' disease patients. Peripheral blood TCR sequencing and RNA sequencing compared persistent Graves' disease patients with newly diagnosed Graves' disease patients. The study took place in China and was registered as a clinical trial. A total of around 35 samples underwent TCR sequencing, from about 13 patients with persistent Graves' disease and 20 patients with newly diagnosed Graves' disease.

This sample's time point label indicates: newly diagnosed GD, antithyroid drugs for less than 3 months. For both TCR sequencing and RNA sequencing, RNA was extracted from PBMCs in TRIzol. The diagnosis of Graves' disease followed American Thyroid Association guidelines. Patients were recruited from an endocrinology department in Xi'an, China. Each patient gave approximately 9.7 milliliters of peripheral blood, collected in an EDTA anticoagulant tube. Ficoll Paque Plus density gradient separation was used to isolate PBMCs, and no further T cell sorting was done. RNA quality was checked with an Agilent 2100 Bioanalyzer and agarose gel, and concentration with a NanoDrop 2000. On the study overall, not on this receptor specifically: Persistent disease showed preferential use of TRBV28, TRBJ1-2 and TRBJ2-5, whereas newly diagnosed disease favored TRBV20-1 and TRBJ2-1. The study examined only peripheral blood because the primary lesion, thyroid tissue, could not be accessed. Patients with persistent disease shared more public clonotypes (approximately 2,500) than newly diagnosed patients did (nearly 1,000). The authors noted that the small sample size was a limitation that may lower accuracy. Persistent Graves' disease patients showed lower TCR Shannon entropy and fewer highly expanded clones than newly diagnosed patients, suggesting clonal expansion. Sequencing and analysis were restricted to the TCR beta chain.

Library preparation employed multiplex PCR. The instrument was an Illumina HiSeq 4000. TCR beta libraries were built with iRepertoire HTBI primers and Arm-PCR amplification of CDR3 regions. PCR products were gel purified before sequencing. The authors processed their data as follows. Gene usage analysis of CDR3 amino acid clonotypes used the 55 to 65 TRBV and some 13 TRBJ segments found across samples. COPE and FqMerger were used to merge filtered high-quality paired reads into contigs. BLAST was used to align contigs to the IMGT TRBV, TRBD and TRBJ reference genes, and CDR3 was defined following IMGT. Clonotypes above 0.1% frequency were classified as highly expanded clones. Shannon entropy was used to measure repertoire diversity, and the Gini coefficient was used to measure V-J evenness. Clonotypes shared by more than one individual were considered public. TCRdb reprocessing: public reads trimmed at Q25 with fastp, clones called with MiXCR, in-frame beta chains kept. One record per CDR3 amino acid sequence lists the most common genes and DNA. TCRdb, rather than the study authors, made the V and J calls. The sample table lists 350,000 to 500,000 distinct CDR3 sequences, 12% to 15% of them with a count of one. The leading ten clones occupy around a sixth of the sample.

The sample was also linked to a second study, of T cells in Graves' hyperthyroidism and ophthalmopathy. The second study, in turn, reports: Graves' hyperthyroidism was defined as stable when no progression to ophthalmopathy occurred over 18 months of follow-up. Hyperthyroidism patients were aged 18 to 65 years and newly diagnosed, with disease duration of less than 2 months. Patients with uncontrolled infections, other autoimmune diseases, pregnancy or lactation were excluded. Diagnoses were based on clinical symptoms, serum thyroxine and TRAb, thyroid ultrasound and orbital computed tomography. A first-round RT-PCR of the TCR CDR3 used the HTBI primer set with the Qiagen OneStep RT-PCR kit. Most expanded thyroid clonotypes (frequency above 0.001) were also found in blood, which suggests that blood repertoires may mirror thyroid immune responses. Ophthalmopathy was separated from stable hyperthyroidism by a 13 V-J signature model, with 85% to 90% sensitivity and approximately 81% specificity obtained in cross-validation and 80%/75% obtained in testing. In validation, the model predicted progression to ophthalmopathy with around 71% sensitivity and around 72% specificity, a median of about 6.7 months before onset. To identify distinguishing TCR V-J signatures, a discovery cohort of around 100 patients was used, comprising under 45 with Graves' ophthalmopathy and roughly 60 with stable Graves' hyperthyroidism. An independent validation cohort of under 20 hyperthyroidism patients and about 16 patients who later progressed to ophthalmopathy tested prospective prediction of ophthalmopathy. The roughly 94 discovery patients were randomly divided into training and test sets at a 7:3 ratio. The study also compared thyroid tissue and blood T-cell repertoires from five or six Graves' hyperthyroidism patients. Following sampling, methimazole starting at 30 mg daily was given to hyperthyroidism patients, and high-dose intravenous methylprednisolone was given to ophthalmopathy patients. A second multiplex PCR round built the libraries, followed by size selection and purification. Libraries were sequenced paired-end with 100 bp reads on an Illumina HiSeq2000. Raw data were processed with SOAPnuke, discarding reads with adapters, uncalled bases, mean Phred below 15, or no exact constant-primer or identifier match. High-quality paired reads were merged with COPE v1.2.5, and unique nucleotide sequences were defined as clonotypes. Clonotypes were aligned to IMGT TRBV, TRBD and TRBJ reference segments using MiTCR v1.1. Only V-J combinations with frequency above 0.0001, covering 99% to 99.2% of repertoires, were analysed. The TCS score was defined as the ratio of F50 (clonal expansion) to E x V (chaos), calculated using BLOSUM62-based TCRdist between CDR3 peptides within each V-J. Welch's t-statistics and random forest reduced around 510 V-J features to under 15, which were used in a naive Bayes classifier (R e1071). No statistical method was used to set the sample size in advance, and investigators knew the group allocation. The paper reports TCR Vbeta CDR3 sequencing of 135 peripheral blood samples: over 40 ophthalmopathy, roughly 74 hyperthyroidism and around 17 progressor patients.

This TCR was recovered from a woman in her 50s with Graves disease. Donor details come from another sample of the same person, matched by shared clones. The rearranged segments are TRBV6-2 or TRBV6-3 and TRBJ1-3; the central 9 bases match TRBD1. The starting material was peripheral blood mononuclear cells (PBMCs), obtained at new diagnosis, from a patient treated with antithyroid drugs. The CDR3 protein sequence reads: CASSPGTGRNTIYF. The nucleotides are TGTGCCAGCAGTCCCGGGACAGGGCGAAACACCATATATTTT.